The source of this T cell receptor beta chain is a study of T cells in Graves' hyperthyroidism and ophthalmopathy. This clonotype was observed at least ten times. The CDR3 totals 15 residues. V lost 0 bases and J lost 3, with 9 bases in between. Per germline, CDR1 SGHKS and CDR2 YYEKEE (reference sequence). Using RNA transcripts as the source, TCR beta CDR3 regions were amplified. The TCR CDR3 was amplified in a first-round RT-PCR using the HTBI primer set. TCRdb analysed the multiplex PCR reads with MiXCR anew, one entry per CDR3 protein. The sample yields hundreds of thousands of distinct CDR3 sequences, approximately 20% seen once.

The sequence derives from a woman between 18 and 29 years old with Graves' hyperthyroidism. Source material: blood. The chain carries TRBV5-5 and TRBJ2-2, with D perhaps TRBD2 (5 bases). CDR3 nucleotides: TGTGCCAGCAGCTTGGGAGGGTCGTACACCGGGGAGCTGTTTTTT. Protein product: CASSLGGSYTGELFF. Based on the CDR3 plus reference TRBV5-5 and TRBJ2-2, the full variable domain is DAGVTQSPTHLIKTRGQQVTLRCSPISGHKSVSWYQQVLGQGPQFIFQYYEKEERGRGNFPDRFSARQFPNYSSELNVNALLLGDSALYLCASSLGGSYTGELFFGEGSRLTVL.